A selection of T cell receptor beta chains follows, all from one sample in a study of shared clonotypes between healthy human individuals. Generated by immunoSEQ multiplex PCR, the TCRdb table keeps only in-frame clones and is missing some. This sample has 950,000 to 1,100,000 clones, with around 76% found just once. Sequenced input: memory CD4+ T cells sorted from blood. The receptors here all came from a man younger than 35 in good health. CDR3s include the opening cysteine and the closing phenylalanine or tryptophan. D genes are given only for firm matches. Some rows have no size entry. The others give once, few or many, or a class for an expanded clone.

CDR3: CASSFRANTDTQYF
DNA: TGTGCCAGCAGCTTCCGGGCCAACACAGATACGCAGTATTTT
J: TRBJ2-3
size: -
D: -
length: 14
V: TRBV5-6

CDR3: CASSLTGGTGEQYF
DNA: TGTGCCAGCAGCTTGACAGGGGGGACGGGGGAGCAGTACTTC
J: TRBJ2-7
size: -
D: TRBD1
length: 14
V: TRBV5-4

CDR3: CASSLSLTSGTDEQFF
DNA: TGTGCCAGCTCACTTTCTCTTACTAGCGGGACCGATGAGCAGTTCTTC
J: TRBJ2-1
size: few
D: TRBD2
length: 16
V: TRBV18

CDR3: CASNPGTGVNQPQHF
DNA: TGTGCCAGCAATCCCGGGACAGGGGTTAATCAGCCCCAGCATTTT
J: TRBJ1-5
size: -
D: TRBD1
length: 15
V: TRBV6-5

CDR3: CASSRDYASSYEQYF
DNA: TGTGCTAGCAGCCGCGACTATGCGAGCTCCTACGAGCAGTACTTC
J: TRBJ2-7
size: -
D: -
length: 15
V: TRBV7-7

CDR3: CASRDRGRFQETQYF
DNA: TGTGCCAGCAGGGACAGGGGGCGATTCCAAGAGACCCAGTACTTC
J: TRBJ2-5
size: -
D: TRBD1
length: 15
V: TRBV6-1

CDR3: CASSLSPEAQETQYF
DNA: TGTGCCAGCAGTTTATCGCCAGAGGCTCAGGAGACCCAGTACTTC
J: TRBJ2-5
size: -
D: -
length: 15
V: TRBV27

CDR3: CASSPIPSGSYNEQFF
DNA: TGTGCCAGCAGCCCGATTCCTAGCGGCTCCTACAATGAGCAGTTCTTC
J: TRBJ2-1
size: once
D: TRBD2
length: 16
V: TRBV7-8

CDR3: CASSLQGSGANVLTF
DNA: TGTGCCAGCAGTCTACAGGGCTCTGGGGCCAACGTCCTGACTTTC
J: TRBJ2-6
size: -
D: -
length: 15
V: TRBV28

CDR3: CASTGGYEQYF
DNA: TGTGCCAGCACTGGCGGCTACGAGCAGTACTTC
J: TRBJ2-7
size: -
D: -
length: 11
V: TRBV6-5

CDR3: CASSLGPAGGSYNEQFF
DNA: TGCGCCAGCAGCTTGGGTCCAGCGGGAGGGTCCTACAATGAGCAGTTCTTC
J: TRBJ2-1
size: -
D: TRBD2
length: 17
V: TRBV5-1

CDR3: CASSPQIPGLAGDEQYF
DNA: TGTGCCAGCAGCCCTCAAATACCGGGACTAGCGGGAGACGAGCAGTACTTC
J: TRBJ2-7
size: -
D: TRBD2
length: 17
V: TRBV9

CDR3: CASSLEGIYGYTF
DNA: TGCGCCAGCAGCTTGGAAGGGATCTATGGCTACACCTTC
J: TRBJ1-2
size: -
D: -
length: 13
V: TRBV5-1

CDR3: CASSLQGGNQPQHF
DNA: TGTGCCAGCAGTTTACAGGGGGGCAATCAGCCCCAGCATTTT
J: TRBJ1-5
size: -
D: TRBD1
length: 14
V: TRBV13

CDR3: CASSLGPGQGWYEQFF
DNA: TGTGCCAGCAGTCTTGGGCCGGGACAGGGCTGGTATGAGCAGTTCTTC
J: TRBJ2-1
size: -
D: TRBD1
length: 16
V: TRBV5-8

CDR3: CASTPGTGGSSPLHF
DNA: TGTGCCAGCACCCCCGGGACAGGGGGTAGTTCACCCCTCCACTTT
J: TRBJ1-6
size: -
D: TRBD1
length: 15
V: TRBV2

CDR3: CASSLAPGTGANVLTF
DNA: TGTGCCAGCAGCTTAGCTCCGGGGACTGGGGCCAACGTCCTGACTTTC
J: TRBJ2-6
size: -
D: -
length: 16
V: TRBV7-2

CDR3: CASSPRGSRANEQFF
DNA: TGTGCCAGCAGCCCCCGCGGGAGTCGGGCCAATGAGCAGTTCTTC
J: TRBJ2-1
size: once
D: TRBD2
length: 15
V: TRBV7-2

CDR3: CASSLGSHGYTF
DNA: TGTGCCAGCAGCTTGGGTTCTCATGGCTACACCTTC
J: TRBJ1-2
size: -
D: -
length: 12
V: TRBV7-9

CDR3: CASSFGNEKLFF
DNA: TGTGCCAGCAGCTTCGGGAATGAAAAACTGTTTTTT
J: TRBJ1-4
size: -
D: -
length: 12
V: TRBV7-2

CDR3: CASSYAGNSYNEQFF
DNA: TGTGCCAGTAGTTATGCAGGAAACTCCTACAATGAGCAGTTCTTC
J: TRBJ2-1
size: -
D: -
length: 15
V: TRBV19

CDR3: CASSLGQDPQPQHF
DNA: TGTGCCAGCAGCTTGGGCCAGGACCCTCAGCCCCAGCATTTT
J: TRBJ1-5
size: few
D: -
length: 14
V: TRBV5-6

CDR3: CASSLASGIGGYTF
DNA: TGTGCCAGCAGCTTAGCGTCAGGAATCGGTGGCTACACCTTC
J: TRBJ1-2
size: -
D: -
length: 14
V: TRBV7-9

CDR3: CASSVGDIQYF
DNA: TGCGCCAGCAGCGTTGGGGACATTCAGTACTTC
J: TRBJ2-4
size: -
D: -
length: 11
V: TRBV5-1

CDR3: CASSSQGNYNYGYTF
DNA: TGTGCCAGCAGTTCACAGGGGAATTATAACTATGGCTACACCTTC
J: TRBJ1-2
size: -
D: TRBD1
length: 15
V: TRBV6-6

CDR3: CASSVEDRVGTDTQYF
DNA: TGTGCCAGCAGCGTAGAAGACAGGGTAGGCACAGATACGCAGTATTTT
J: TRBJ2-3
size: -
D: TRBD1
length: 16
V: TRBV9

CDR3: CASSNPWVSLTDTQYF
DNA: TGTGCCAGCAGCAATCCGTGGGTCAGCTTAACAGATACGCAGTATTTT
J: TRBJ2-3
size: -
D: -
length: 16
V: TRBV21-1

CDR3: CASSLGIYSYEQYF
DNA: TGTGCCAGCAGTCTAGGGATCTACTCCTACGAGCAGTACTTC
J: TRBJ2-7
size: -
D: -
length: 14
V: TRBV6-5

CDR3: CASSLEDRGNTEAFF
DNA: TGTGCCAGCAGCTTAGAGGACAGGGGGAACACTGAAGCTTTCTTT
J: TRBJ1-1
size: few
D: TRBD1
length: 15
V: TRBV7-8

CDR3: CASRGGRETQYF
DNA: TGTGCCAGCAGGGGGGGGCGGGAGACCCAGTACTTC
J: TRBJ2-5
size: once
D: -
length: 12
V: TRBV6-5

CDR3: CASSLYGTDTQYF
DNA: TGTGCCAGCAGCTTGTACGGCACAGATACGCAGTATTTT
J: TRBJ2-3
size: -
D: -
length: 13
V: TRBV5-4

CDR3: CASSSGQGLNYGYTF
DNA: TGTGCCAGCAGCTCCGGACAGGGCCTTAACTATGGCTACACCTTC
J: TRBJ1-2
size: -
D: TRBD1
length: 15
V: TRBV7-9

CDR3: CSCETGGTEAFF
DNA: TGCAGCTGTGAGACAGGGGGCACTGAAGCTTTCTTT
J: TRBJ1-1
size: -
D: TRBD1
length: 12
V: TRBV29-1

CDR3: CASSPATGGNYGYTF
DNA: TGTGCCAGCAGCCCGGCGACAGGGGGAAACTATGGCTACACCTTC
J: TRBJ1-2
size: -
D: TRBD1
length: 15
V: TRBV7-2

CDR3: CASSSNPLQGGQFF
DNA: TGTGCCAGCAGCTCAAACCCACTACAGGGAGGGCAGTTCTTC
J: TRBJ2-1
size: -
D: -
length: 14
V: TRBV7-3

CDR3: CASGRQTGTDTQYF
DNA: TGTGCCAGCGGAAGACAGACAGGGACAGATACGCAGTATTTT
J: TRBJ2-3
size: -
D: TRBD1
length: 14
V: TRBV9

CDR3: CASSLTGGERETQYF
DNA: TGCGCCAGCAGCTTGACAGGGGGCGAGAGAGAGACCCAGTACTTC
J: TRBJ2-5
size: -
D: TRBD1
length: 15
V: TRBV5-1

CDR3: CAWSVGGTGELFF
DNA: TGTGCCTGGAGTGTAGGGGGGACCGGGGAGCTGTTTTTT
J: TRBJ2-2
size: once
D: -
length: 13
V: TRBV30

CDR3: CASSSWGNTGELFF
DNA: TGTGCCAGCAGTTCGTGGGGGAACACCGGGGAGCTGTTTTTT
J: TRBJ2-2
size: -
D: -
length: 14
V: TRBV6-5

CDR3: CASSRMFSETQYF
DNA: TGCGCCAGCAGCCGGATGTTCTCAGAGACCCAGTACTTC
J: TRBJ2-5
size: few
D: -
length: 13
V: TRBV4-1

CDR3: CASSEGPSYGYTF
DNA: TGTGCCAGCAGCGAGGGACCGAGCTATGGCTACACCTTC
J: TRBJ1-2
size: -
D: -
length: 13
V: TRBV5-6

CDR3: CASSPPGQLDEQYF
DNA: TGTGCCAGCTCACCACCGGGACAATTAGACGAGCAGTACTTC
J: TRBJ2-7
size: -
D: -
length: 14
V: TRBV18